What follows is one T cell receptor (beta chain) and its context. This sample was included in a study of radiation and T cells in renal cell carcinoma. Time point meaning: blood 4 weeks post-SBRT, at nephrectomy. Described treatment: 15 Gy SBRT to primary tumor, nephrectomy 4 weeks later. Nephrectomy followed 15 Gy stereotactic body radiation by 4 weeks. The CDR3 is 14 amino acids. Germline V lookup: CDR1 LNHNV, CDR2 YYDKDF (reference sequence). With 7 bases removed from V and 1 base from J, the gap between germline ends came to 14 bases. Generated by immunoSEQ multiplex PCR, the TCRdb table keeps only in-frame clones and is missing some. The sample yields 75,000 to 90,000 clones, 80% to 90% seen once.

The input for sequencing was blood, taken from a patient whose treatment included radiotherapy and nephrectomy. V is TRBV15 and J is TRBJ2-7; D may be TRBD1 or TRBD2 (5 bases each). This sequence originates from a woman in her seventies with renal cell carcinoma. The DNA of the CDR3 is TGTGCCACCAAACCACAGTGGGGGTCCTACGAGCAGTACTTC. Amino acids: CATKPQWGSYEQYF.